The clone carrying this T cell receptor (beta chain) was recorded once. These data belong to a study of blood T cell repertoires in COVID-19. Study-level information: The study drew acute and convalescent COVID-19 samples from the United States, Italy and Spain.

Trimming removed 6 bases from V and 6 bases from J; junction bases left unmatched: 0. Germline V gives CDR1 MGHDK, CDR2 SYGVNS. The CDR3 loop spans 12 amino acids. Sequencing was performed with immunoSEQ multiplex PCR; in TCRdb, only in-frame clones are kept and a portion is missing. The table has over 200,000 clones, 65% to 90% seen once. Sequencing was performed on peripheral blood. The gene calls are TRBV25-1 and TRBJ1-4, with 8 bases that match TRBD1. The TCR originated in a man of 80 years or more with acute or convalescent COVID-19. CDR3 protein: CASRDRDEKLFF. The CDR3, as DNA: TGTGCCAGCAGGGACAGGGATGAAAAACTGTTTTTT.